Below, 24 T cell receptor beta chains from the same sample are listed, as sequenced in a study of OX40 agonist ivuxolimab in advanced cancers. Profiled with immunoSEQ multiplex PCR; TCRdb holds only in-frame clones, not every one. Of about 93,000 clones listed, around 94% are singletons. The material sequenced was CD4+ or CD8+ T cells sorted from blood, taken in a trial of the OX40 agonist ivuxolimab. The receptor set was obtained from an adult with an advanced solid tumor such as melanoma, head and neck, liver or kidney cancer.

The chain combines TRBV6-6 with TRBJ1-5, with D unresolved. Trimming pared 6 bases from V and 2 bases from J, leaving 11 bases between. The CDR3 extends over 14 amino acids. Germline CDR1 reads MNHNY; CDR2 reads SVGAGI (reference sequence). CDR3 sequence: CASSPLLGNQPQHF. CDR3 nucleotides: TGTGCCAGCAGCCCCTTGTTGGGCAATCAGCCCCAGCATTTT.

The CDR3 region has the DNA TGTGCCAGTAGTATCGGGCTTGAAGCTTTCTTT. It is translated as CASSIGLEAFF. V is TRBV19 and J is TRBJ1-1, with D unresolved. CDR1 and CDR2 (germline): LNHDA, SQIVND (reference sequence). The CDR3 has 11 amino acids. V lost 3 bases and J lost 7, with 6 bases in between.

The chain recombines TRBV19 with TRBJ1-2; 7 positions agree with TRBD1. Germline V gene sequence: CDR1 LNHDA, CDR2 SQIVND (reference sequence). The trim removed 9 bases at V and 3 bases at J, leaving 7 bases unmatched. This CDR3 comprises 13 residues. In nucleotides, the CDR3 is TGTGCCAGCTCATGGGGACAGTACTATGGCTACACCTTC. It codes for CASSWGQYYGYTF.

This chain connects TRBV6-1 to TRBJ2-7, with D uncertain. This CDR3 comprises 13 residues. Germline CDR1 and CDR2: MNHNS and SASEGT. V shed 8 bases and J shed 2 bases, with 13 bases lying between them. The CDR3 DNA follows: TGTGCCAGCGAAGGGCGTCAGACCTACGAGCAGTACTTC. Its translation: CASEGRQTYEQYF.

The V gene is TRBV2, the J gene TRBJ2-7; 7 bases are shared with TRBD2. Germline V gives CDR1 SNHLY, CDR2 FYNNEI. The CDR3 covers 16 residues. The J segment lost 4 bases and the V segment lost 0 bases, leaving 9 bases of the junction unmatched. CDR3 sequence reads: CASSEALRDYKYEQYF. DNA for the CDR3: TGTGCCAGCAGTGAAGCTTTAAGGGACTATAAATACGAGCAGTACTTC.

This clone was detected once. The V call is TRBV4-2, the J call TRBJ2-5; the match to TRBD1 covers 7 bases. Per the germline V gene, CDR1 is LGHNA and CDR2 is YNFKEQ. The trim removed 0 bases at V and 2 bases at J, leaving 3 bases unmatched. This CDR3 has 15 amino acids. The CDR3 region has the DNA TGTGCCAGCAGCCAAGACCCGGGACAGCAAGAGACCCAGTACTTC. Its protein product is CASSQDPGQQETQYF.

This clone was recorded once. The chain uses TRBV19 and TRBJ2-1; 12 bases are shared with TRBD1. Germline V gene data show CDR1 as LNHDA and CDR2 as SQIVND (reference sequence). V lost 3 bases, J lost 10 bases, and 4 bases stayed unmatched. The CDR3 is 14 amino acids. Here the CDR3 reads CASSIGTGGREQFF. The CDR3 coding sequence is TGTGCCAGTAGTATCGGGACAGGGGGCAGGGAGCAGTTCTTC.

The gene calls are TRBV7-8 and TRBJ1-2; 11 nucleotides match TRBD1. This CDR3 has 14 residues. From germline, CDR1 is SGHVS and CDR2 FQNEAQ. J lost 6 bases, V lost 4 bases, and 4 bases had no gene match. The CDR3 loop is CASSYGQGANGYTF. As DNA, the CDR3 is TGTGCCAGCAGCTATGGACAGGGGGCTAATGGCTACACCTTC.

This sequence joins TRBV25-1 and TRBJ2-2; TRBD2 agrees at 11 bases. Trimming cost V 3 bases and J 6 bases; bases outside gene matches: 6. Germline-derived CDR1 and CDR2 are MGHDK and SYGVNS. The CDR3 is 16 amino acids. DNA for the CDR3: TGTGCCAGCAGTGACCGGACTAGCGGGTGGGCCGGGGAGCTGTTTTTT. Encoded protein: CASSDRTSGWAGELFF.

The V and J genes are TRBV7-2 and TRBJ2-7; 10 positions agree with TRBD2. This CDR3 is built from 14 residues. The V segment lost 3 bases and the J segment 11 bases; nucleotides outside the gene matches: 10. CDR1 and CDR2 from the germline V gene are SGHTA and FQGNSA. The CDR3 bases are TGTGCCAGCAGCTTTGGATCTAGCGGGAGTCCTAAGTACTTC. Protein sequence: CASSFGSSGSPKYF.

V usage is TRBV19 and J usage is TRBJ2-4, with no clear D. This CDR3 comprises 12 residues. Germline V lookup: CDR1 LNHDA, CDR2 SQIVND (reference sequence). Trimming took off 0 bases at V and 7 bases at J, with 4 bases between the two ends. CDR3: CASSIEGNIQYF. The CDR3 nucleotides are TGTGCCAGTAGTATAGAGGGGAACATTCAGTACTTC.

The chain carries TRBV19 and TRBJ2-7, with 7 positions matching TRBD1. Germline V lookup: CDR1 LNHDA, CDR2 SQIVND (reference sequence). V dropped 4 bases and J dropped 0; count of bases not matched to a gene: 6. The CDR3 runs 15 residues. This CDR3 is CASSTPTGLSYEQYF. DNA for the CDR3: TGTGCCAGTAGTACTCCGACAGGGCTCTCCTACGAGCAGTACTTC.

This clone is labeled as medium-sized (0.01 to 0.1%). The DNA for the CDR3 is TGTGCCTGGGGGGCGGGACAGCATGAAGCTTTCTTT. Its translation: CAWGAGQHEAFF. The chain employs TRBV30 and TRBJ1-1; 7 nucleotides match TRBD1. The V segment lost 5 bases and the J segment 7 bases; nucleotides outside the gene matches: 7. The germline V gene encodes CDR1 GTSNPN and CDR2 SVGIG (reference sequence). The CDR3 runs to 12 residues.

The rearrangement joins TRBV5-1 to TRBJ2-1, with D tentatively TRBD1 (5 bases). V lost 7 bases, J lost 6 bases, and 23 bases lay in between. This CDR3 has 16 residues. From germline, CDR1 is SGHRS and CDR2 YFSETQ. CDR3 region: CASSPPTARDGNEQFF. CDR3 DNA sequence: TGCGCCAGCTCACCCCCCACGGCCAGGGATGGCAATGAGCAGTTCTTC.

The chain couples TRBV9 to TRBJ2-7; 11 bases are shared with TRBD2. The V gene's germline CDR1 is SGDLS and CDR2 YYNGEE. The CDR3 has 15 residues. After removal of 0 bases from V and 4 bases from J, the junction contained 3 bases not matched to a gene. The CDR3 region is CASSVGASGGYEQYF. The CDR3 coding sequence is TGTGCCAGCAGCGTAGGGGCTAGCGGGGGGTACGAGCAGTACTTC.

The chain is built from TRBV27 and TRBJ2-5; D not resolved. The CDR3 spans 15 residues. Trimming stripped 8 bases from V and 5 bases from J, with 21 bases between. Germline lookup yields CDR1 MNHEY and CDR2 SMNVEV (reference sequence). CDR3 in amino acids: CASSSRQFSRETQYF. CDR3 bases: TGTGCCAGCTCATCGCGCCAGTTCTCTCGGGAGACCCAGTACTTC.

This clone was counted once. The chain has TRBV11-2 and TRBJ1-2; D perhaps matches TRBD1 (5 bases). V was trimmed by 1 base and J by 1 base, leaving 7 bases between them. This CDR3 contains 14 residues. CDR1 is SGHAT, CDR2 FQNNGV, per germline. The DNA of the CDR3 is TGTGCCAGCAGCTTAGTAGGGGATAACTATGGCTACACCTTC. Translated, it gives CASSLVGDNYGYTF.

The chain joins TRBV9 to TRBJ2-2, with a tentative D call TRBD1 (6 bases). This CDR3 has 16 amino acids. CDR1 is SGDLS, CDR2 YYNGEE, per germline. Trimming took off 1 base at V and 7 bases at J, with 17 bases between the two ends. The CDR3 nucleotides are TGTGCCAGCAGCGTATCTAGGGGGTGGAAGGTCGGGGAGCTGTTTTTT. This gives the protein CASSVSRGWKVGELFF.

The V and J genes are TRBV4-1 and TRBJ2-7; D perhaps matches TRBD2 (5 bases). Per the germline V gene, CDR1 is MGHRA and CDR2 is YSYEKL. Trimming removed 0 bases at V and 3 bases at J, with 12 bases between. The CDR3 runs 15 residues. The CDR3 sequence: CASSQDSEQIYEQYF. CDR3 in DNA: TGCGCCAGCAGCCAAGATAGCGAGCAGATCTACGAGCAGTACTTC.

The rearrangement links TRBV7-2 to TRBJ2-5; D is perhaps TRBD1 (5 bases). V dropped 6 bases and J dropped 1 base, with 9 bases sitting between them. Germline CDR1 reads SGHTA; CDR2 reads FQGNSA. CDR3 length: 13 residues. CDR3 in DNA: TGTGCCAGCAGGGACAAACTCCAAGAGACCCAGTACTTC. This gives the protein CASRDKLQETQYF.

The chain carries TRBV7-2 and TRBJ2-2, with TRBD2 matching 7 bases. Germline-derived CDR1 and CDR2 are SGHTA and FQGNSA. The V segment lost 5 bases and the J segment 2 bases; nucleotides outside the gene matches: 11. The CDR3 runs to 17 residues. DNA for the CDR3: TGTGCCAGCAGCACGAGGGACCTAGCGGCTAACACCGGGGAGCTGTTTTTT. Encoded protein: CASSTRDLAANTGELFF.

As concerns this clone: Distinct nucleotide sequences in the sample also encode this CDR3. CDR3 coding DNA: TGTGCCAGTAGTATCGGAGGGAATCAGCCCCAGCATTTT. Translated, it gives CASSIGGNQPQHF. The J gene is TRBJ1-5, the V gene TRBV19, with no clear D. This CDR3 spans 13 amino acids. Germline-derived CDR1 and CDR2 are LNHDA and SQIVND (reference sequence). Trimming took 3 bases from V and 4 from J, leaving 7 bases between them.

The chain combines TRBV7-9 with TRBJ1-2, with D possibly TRBD1 on 5 matching bases. The CDR3 sequence is 14 residues long. The V end lost 1 base, the J end lost 8 bases, and 14 bases lay between the germline ends. CDR1 is SEHNR and CDR2 is FQNEAQ in the germline V gene (reference sequence). This CDR3 is CASSLGALGDGYTF. In DNA, the CDR3 is TGTGCCAGCAGCTTAGGGGCGTTGGGGGACGGCTACACCTTC.

The chain has TRBV7-9 and TRBJ2-7; 10 nucleotides agree with TRBD2. The CDR3 is made up of 15 amino acids. J lost 3 bases, V lost 2 bases, and 4 bases had no gene match. Per the germline V gene, CDR1 is SEHNR and CDR2 is FQNEAQ (reference sequence). CDR3 amino acids: CASSLILAGFYEQYF. CDR3 in DNA: TGTGCCAGCAGCTTAATACTAGCGGGATTCTACGAGCAGTACTTC. The variable domain in full, with the rest retrieved from reference TRBV7-9 and TRBJ2-7, is DTGVSQNPRHKITKRGQNVTFRCDPISEHNRLYWYRQTLGQGPEFLTYFQNEAQLEKSRLLSDRFSAERPKGSFSTLEIQRTEQGDSAMYLCASSLILAGFYEQYFGPGTRLTVT.